The clone carrying this T cell receptor beta chain was seen once. Its antigen is unknown. Germline CDR1 reads MNHNS; CDR2 reads SASEGT. V lost 3 bases, J lost 5 bases, and 14 bases lay in between. The CDR3 has 14 residues. The method was immunoSEQ multiplex PCR; TCRdb's version includes in-frame clones alone and lacks a portion of them. The data contain around 2,000,000 clones, 85% to 95% of them singletons. This sample was taken from a study of shared clonotypes between healthy human individuals. Study at large: Each donor contributed plates that comprised three CD4 naive, three CD4 memory, two CD8 naive and one CD8 memory. Study-wide findings and caveats: Specimens sampled were limited to blood, with tissue repertoires likely differing. An expected dependence of interdonor clonotype sharing on sequencing depth was noted. Against clonotypes common to all four donors, non-shared ones had lower generation probabilities.

Positively selected for CCR7, the CD45RO-negative cells used as naive CD8 cells excluded terminally differentiated effector memory CD45RA+ cells. This TCR came from a man younger than 30 in good health. Some clones in this sample may be carry-over from other donors' samples. The chain carries TRBV6-1 and TRBJ2-7; D assignment may be TRBD1 or TRBD2 (5 bases each). Sample: naive CD8+ T cells from PBMCs. The CDR3 DNA reads as TGTGCCAGCAGTGACTGGGACGGCCCCGACGAGCAGTACTTC. Translating it yields CASSDWDGPDEQYF.